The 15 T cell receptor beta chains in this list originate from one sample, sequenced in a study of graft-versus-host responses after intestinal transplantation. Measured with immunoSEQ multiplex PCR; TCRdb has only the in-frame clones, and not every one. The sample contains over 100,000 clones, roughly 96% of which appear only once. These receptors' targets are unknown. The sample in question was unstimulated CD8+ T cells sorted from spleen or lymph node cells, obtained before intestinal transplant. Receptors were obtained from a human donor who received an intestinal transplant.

DNA of the CDR3: TGTGCCAGCAGCGTCCAGGGGTCCCCCAGTACCTTC. Amino acid sequence: CASSVQGSPSTF. This chain connects TRBV9 to TRBJ1-2; tentative D call: TRBD1 (6 bases). Germline CDR1 is SGDLS and CDR2 is YYNGEE. V was trimmed by 2 bases and J by 14 bases, leaving 16 bases between them. The CDR3 runs 12 residues.

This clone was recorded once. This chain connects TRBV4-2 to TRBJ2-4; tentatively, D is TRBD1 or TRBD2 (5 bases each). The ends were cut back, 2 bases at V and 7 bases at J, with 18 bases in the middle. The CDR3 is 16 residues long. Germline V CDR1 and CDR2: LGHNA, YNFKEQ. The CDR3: CASSQFEGPPGNIQYF. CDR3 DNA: TGTGCCAGCAGCCAATTCGAGGGACCGCCAGGCAACATTCAGTACTTC.

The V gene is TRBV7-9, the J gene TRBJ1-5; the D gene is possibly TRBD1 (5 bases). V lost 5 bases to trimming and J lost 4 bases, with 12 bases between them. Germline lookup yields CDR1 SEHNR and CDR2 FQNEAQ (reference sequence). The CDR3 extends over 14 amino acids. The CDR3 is CASSPAGPNQPQHF. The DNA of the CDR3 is TGTGCCAGCAGCCCCGCGGGACCGAATCAGCCCCAGCATTTT.

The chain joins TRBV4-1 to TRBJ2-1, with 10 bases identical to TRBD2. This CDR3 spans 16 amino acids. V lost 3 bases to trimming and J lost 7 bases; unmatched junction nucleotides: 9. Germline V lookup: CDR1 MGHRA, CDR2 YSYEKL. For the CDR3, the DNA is TGCGCCAGCAGCCAGCCGCTAGCGGGAGTGGAGAATGAGCAGTTCTTC. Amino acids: CASSQPLAGVENEQFF.

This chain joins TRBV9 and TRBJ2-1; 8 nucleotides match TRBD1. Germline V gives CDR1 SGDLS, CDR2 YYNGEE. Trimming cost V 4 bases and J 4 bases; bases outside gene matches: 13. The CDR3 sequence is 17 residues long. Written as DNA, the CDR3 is TGTGCCAGCAGCCTCCAACCTGGGACAGGTCCTTACAATGAGCAGTTCTTC. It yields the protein CASSLQPGTGPYNEQFF.

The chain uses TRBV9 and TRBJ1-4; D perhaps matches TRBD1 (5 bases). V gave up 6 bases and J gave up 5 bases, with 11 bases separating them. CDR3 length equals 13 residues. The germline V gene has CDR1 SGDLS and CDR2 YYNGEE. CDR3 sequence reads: CASNGGANEKLFF. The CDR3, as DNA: TGTGCCAGCAATGGGGGAGCAAATGAAAAACTGTTTTTT. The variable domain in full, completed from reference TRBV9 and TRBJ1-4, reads DSGVTQTPKHLITATGQRVTLRCSPRSGDLSVYWYQQSLDQGLQFLIQYYNGEERAKGNILERFSAQQFPDLHSELNLSSLELGDSALYFCASNGGANEKLFFGSGTQLSVL.

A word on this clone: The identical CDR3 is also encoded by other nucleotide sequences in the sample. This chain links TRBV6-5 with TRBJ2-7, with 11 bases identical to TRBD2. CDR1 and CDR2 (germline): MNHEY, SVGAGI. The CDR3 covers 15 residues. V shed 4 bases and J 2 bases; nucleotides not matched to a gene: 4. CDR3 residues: CASSSGTSGTYEQYF. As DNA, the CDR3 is TGTGCCAGCAGTTCCGGGACTAGCGGAACCTACGAGCAGTACTTC.

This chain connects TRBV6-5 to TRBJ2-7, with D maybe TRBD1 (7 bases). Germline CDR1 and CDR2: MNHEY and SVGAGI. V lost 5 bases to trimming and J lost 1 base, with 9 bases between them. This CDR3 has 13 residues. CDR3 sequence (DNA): TGTGCCAGCAGTGCGGGACAGTCCTACGAGCAGTACTTC. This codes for CASSAGQSYEQYF.

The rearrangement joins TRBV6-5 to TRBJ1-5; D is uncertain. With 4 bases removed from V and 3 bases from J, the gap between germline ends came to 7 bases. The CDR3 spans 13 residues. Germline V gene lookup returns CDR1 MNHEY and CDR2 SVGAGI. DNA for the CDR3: TGTGCCAGCAGTTCCCAGCCCAATCAGCCCCAGCATTTT. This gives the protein CASSSQPNQPQHF.

Here the CDR3 reads CASSQVALSYEQYF. The CDR3 DNA reads as TGCGCCAGCAGCCAAGTCGCGCTCTCCTACGAGCAGTACTTC. The chain uses TRBV4-1 and TRBJ2-7; no definite D call. The V gene lost 1 base and the J gene lost 0 bases, with 7 bases spanning the gap. In germline, CDR1 is MGHRA, CDR2 YSYEKL. This CDR3 region has 14 residues.

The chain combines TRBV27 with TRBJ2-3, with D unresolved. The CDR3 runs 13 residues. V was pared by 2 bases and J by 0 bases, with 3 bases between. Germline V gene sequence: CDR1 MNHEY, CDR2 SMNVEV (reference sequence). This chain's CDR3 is CASSLQSTDTQYF. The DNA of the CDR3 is TGTGCCAGCAGTTTACAGAGCACAGATACGCAGTATTTT.

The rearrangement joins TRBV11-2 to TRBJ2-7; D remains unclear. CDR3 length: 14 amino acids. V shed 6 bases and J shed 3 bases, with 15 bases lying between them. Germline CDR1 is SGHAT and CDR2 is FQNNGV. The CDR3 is CASSRQGPLYEQYF. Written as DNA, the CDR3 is TGTGCCAGCAGTAGACAAGGTCCTCTCTACGAGCAGTACTTC.

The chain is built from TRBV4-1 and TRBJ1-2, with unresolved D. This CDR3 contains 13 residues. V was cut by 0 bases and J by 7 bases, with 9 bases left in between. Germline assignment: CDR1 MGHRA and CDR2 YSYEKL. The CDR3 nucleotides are TGCGCCAGCAGCCAAGAGGGAGGGAGTGGCTACACCTTC. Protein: CASSQEGGSGYTF.

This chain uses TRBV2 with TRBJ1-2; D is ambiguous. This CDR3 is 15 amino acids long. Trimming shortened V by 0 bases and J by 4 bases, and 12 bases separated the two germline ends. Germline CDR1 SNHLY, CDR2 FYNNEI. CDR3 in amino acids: CASSEASGRGYGYTF. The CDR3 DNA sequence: TGTGCCAGCAGTGAAGCATCGGGGAGAGGCTATGGCTACACCTTC.

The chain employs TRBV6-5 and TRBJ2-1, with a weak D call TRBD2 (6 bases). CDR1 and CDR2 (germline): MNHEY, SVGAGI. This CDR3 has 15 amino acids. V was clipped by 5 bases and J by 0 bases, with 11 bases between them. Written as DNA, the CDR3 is TGTGCCAGCAGTAGGGACTCCAGCTCCTACAATGAGCAGTTCTTC. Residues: CASSRDSSSYNEQFF.